This passage covers 4 T cell receptor beta chains from one sample sequenced in a study of T cell responses to AZD1222 COVID-19 vaccine. The assay was immunoSEQ multiplex PCR, and TCRdb's table has in-frame clones only and misses some. The data contain about 90,000 clones, 85% of them singletons. The input for sequencing was peripheral blood, taken 28 days after the second AZD1222 dose. Every receptor here comes from an adult who received the AZD1222 COVID-19 vaccine.

The chain uses TRBV10-2 and TRBJ1-2; no firm D call. The V gene's germline CDR1 is WSHSY and CDR2 SAAADI. Trimming removed 5 bases at V and 4 bases at J, with 20 bases between. The CDR3 sequence is 16 residues long. CDR3 in amino acids: CASSSAGTTPSYGYTF. In nucleotides, the CDR3 is TGCGCCAGCAGTTCGGCAGGAACCACCCCAAGCTATGGCTACACCTTC.

The chain joins TRBV2 to TRBJ1-4, with a tentative D call TRBD1 (5 bases). Trimming took off 3 bases at V and 5 bases at J, with 13 bases between the two ends. The CDR3 extends over 15 amino acids. Germline loops: CDR1 SNHLY, CDR2 FYNNEI. The CDR3 reads CASSDRERVNEKLFF. The CDR3 DNA is TGTGCCAGCAGTGACAGGGAGCGGGTGAATGAAAAACTGTTTTTT.

This clone was counted a few times. CDR3 DNA sequence: TGTGCCTGTCGACAGGGGTATGAAGCTTTCTTT. It translates to CACRQGYEAFF. The V gene is TRBV30, the J gene TRBJ1-1; 8 nucleotides match TRBD1. The V and J ends lost 6 bases and 7 bases, in that order; junction bases with no gene match: 4. The length of the CDR3 is 11 residues. The germline V gene has CDR1 GTSNPN and CDR2 SVGIG (reference sequence).

V gene TRBV7-3 combines with J gene TRBJ2-1, with TRBD2 identical over 10 bases. V was clipped by 5 bases and J by 5 bases; unmatched bases: 6. The germline gives CDR1 SGHTA, CDR2 FQGTGA. The CDR3 loop spans 15 amino acids. DNA for the CDR3: TGTGCCAGCAGCCCACTAGCGGGGTGGGACAATGAGCAGTTCTTC. Protein: CASSPLAGWDNEQFF. Supplemented by reference TRBV7-3 and TRBJ2-1, the full variable domain reads GAGVSQTPSNKVTEKGKYVELRCDPISGHTALYWYRQSLGQGPEFLIYFQGTGAADDSGLPNDRFFAVRPEGSVSTLKIQRTERGDSAVYLCASSPLAGWDNEQFFGPGTRLTVL.